The TCR beta chain described here comes from a study of human T cells and chemical hapten exposure (dated by TCRdb to about 2021). As for the study more broadly: For sensitization, 2% DPC in acetone was applied to an approximately 2 cm by approximately 2 cm area of upper inner arm skin. Most of the patients in the cohort were female, and the cohort covered alopecia areata with under or over 50% scalp involvement, alopecia totalis and alopecia universalis. Blood for TCR sequencing was provided by twenty-nine alopecia patients at one to four time points (pre-sensitization, 2, 6 and 24 weeks). Blood was sampled from patients pre-sensitization (week 0) and at 2, 6 and about 24 weeks after DPC sensitization. Libraries were combined into a pool for sequencing, and differences in TCR yield between samples came mainly from small differences in library volumes within the pool. Patch testing was performed on the upper back with Finn chambers containing 0.01% DPC, and the patch tests were scored after 6 days according to International Contact Dermatitis Research Group standards. Throughout the approximately 24-week study period, patients were also given weekly therapeutic DPC doses on the scalp. The study tracked peripheral blood TCR repertoire changes in vivo during primary and secondary sensitization to the hapten diphenylcyclopropenone (DPC) in alopecia patients. Overall study results and their limits: After repeated subsampling, the strength of the expansion versus patch-test correlation and the threshold at which it became significant changed. DPC sensitization did not change how many TCRs were above 1 in 1000 frequency, and no evidence was found of alterations in global repertoire structure. Alopecia, a presumed autoimmune disease, was present in all patients, so the immune response of the patients might differ from that of healthy individuals. Compared with pre-sensitization or healthy control sets, expanded TCRs formed significantly more large CDR3 similarity clusters, which is consistent with antigen-driven responses. Patch test score was positively correlated with the number of PT1 expanded TCRs, with significance at thresholds 8, 16 and 32 but not at 4.

Library preparation was by RACE. Sequencing instrument: NextSeq 500. Library preparation attached unique molecular identifiers to individual cDNA molecules for quantitative, reproducible TCR counting. From each blood RNA sample, both TCR alpha and TCR beta chains were sequenced. The authors' pipeline ran thus. The median number of TCRs per sample was some 100,000, ranging from about 20,000 to 750,000. The Decombinator software suite was used to annotate V, J and CDR3 in the TCR reads. For the PS versus PT1 abundance plots, all samples were subsampled to the same number of TCRs (28,000). Expanded TCRs were defined as absent before sensitization and observed at least eight times at the 2-week time point. TCRdb trimmed public reads at Q25 via fastp, called clones via MiXCR and kept in-frame beta chains. All rows with the same CDR3 protein become a single entry with the most common DNA and genes. The V and J calls come from TCRdb's annotation, not from the publication. The sample table lists about 120,000 distinct CDR3 sequences, about 10% of them with a count of one. In total, the top ten clones hold around 2.5% of the sample.

The table lists this clonotype with a few counts. It has no known antigen specificity. Base qualities are not recorded, but no much larger clone differs from it by a single base. Including cysteine and phenylalanine, the CDR3 has 14 amino acids. Of all the DNA, just the CDR3 is kept, 42 bases in frame from base 1. V drops 1 base and J drops 4 bases, leaving 9 bases in between. In the paper's terms, the time point label means: patch test 3, about 24 weeks after DPC sensitization. In light of the paper, this sample's treatment or condition label describes: therapeutic diphenylcyclopropenone sensitization with weekly scalp DPC. At every patch-test visit, the blood draw took place before the patch test was put on. To be eligible, patients had to be aged 18 to 70, diagnosed with alopecia and judged suitable for DPC therapy, while pregnant patients were excluded. Unfractionated whole blood was collected in Tempus Blood RNA tubes, and total RNA was extracted from that blood.

The chain uses TRBV12-3 or TRBV12-4 and TRBJ2-3, with no reliable assignment of the D segment. The sequence came from a woman in her forties or fifties with alopecia areata. Some clones in this sample may be carry-over from other donors' samples. The specimen comprised whole blood, sampled in connection with sensitization to the hapten diphenylcyclopropenone (DPC). The CDR3 protein sequence reads: CASSLEVVPDTQYF. The DNA reads TGTGCCAGCAGTTTAGAGGTAGTCCCAGATACGCAGTATTTT.